This T cell receptor (beta chain) is from a study of blood T cell repertoires in COVID-19. The wider study: The samples span acute and convalescent COVID-19 from the United States, Italy and Spain. Sources were T cells, B-cell-depleted T cells, or PBMCs; the material itself was cDNA or gDNA.

Original processing notes: Reference gene primer amplification yielded estimated nucleated cell counts. The repertoire was sequenced with immunoSEQ multiplex PCR; TCRdb's copy has only in-frame clones and lacks some. That table is the source of V, J and clone size, and D and trimming were worked out from the DNA. The sample has around 240,000 clones, approximately 83% seen once; the top ten hold around 7.2%. The clonotype originates from a woman aged 45-60 years with acute or convalescent COVID-19. Source material: peripheral blood.

DNA of the CDR3: TGTGCCAGCAGCTCTGGAGATGCTTTTCGTTATGGCTACACCTTC. It encodes CASSSGDAFRYGYTF. This chain uses TRBV7-9 with TRBJ1-2; D remains unclear. Between the trimmed V and J ends, which lost 4 bases and 5 bases, there was a span of 17 bases. CDR3 length: 15 residues. The germline V gene has CDR1 SEHNR and CDR2 FQNEAQ (reference sequence).